This TCR beta chain was identified during a study of blood T cell repertoires in COVID-19. Across the study: The United States, Italy and Spain supplied acute and convalescent COVID-19 samples. Nucleic acid was either cDNA or gDNA, and it came from T cells, B-cell-depleted T cells, or PBMCs.

The authors' processing: From reference gene primer amplification, estimates of nucleated cell counts were derived. Sequenced by immunoSEQ multiplex PCR; TCRdb stores in-frame clones only, minus some. The V and J calls and clone size are taken from that table; D and trimming were inferred from the DNA. Of more than 60,000 clones in the sample, approximately 87% are singletons; the top ten hold about 4.4%. Trimming cost V 3 bases and J 10 bases; bases outside gene matches: 10. Germline loops: CDR1 SGHDT, CDR2 YYEEEE. The CDR3 spans 14 residues. This rearrangement joins TRBV5-6 to TRBJ1-1; 9 bases align to TRBD1. The TCR sequence derives from a man aged 50 to 59 with active COVID-19. Sequenced material: peripheral blood. The CDR3 protein is CASSSGTGNQRAFF. CDR3 DNA: TGTGCCAGCAGCTCCGGGACAGGGAATCAGCGAGCTTTCTTT.